Reported below is one TCR beta chain. Its specificity is unknown. The sequenced template was cDNA made from the entire isolated RNA. Data came from immunoSEQ multiplex PCR; TCRdb stores just in-frame clones and leaves some out. Among about 330,000 clones listed, 9.5% to 11% were seen once. CDR3 length: 15 residues. The germline V and J ends were trimmed by 2 bases and 5 bases, with 13 bases remaining between them. Germline-derived CDR1 and CDR2 are SGHTA and FQGNSA. These data originate in a study of beta chain features in type 1 diabetes. Findings and caveats of the study: A closer apparent resemblance between naive, central memory and Treg TCRB repertoires was seen in patients than in healthy donors.

The receptor comes from a woman in her twenties or thirties in good health. J is TRBJ2-1 and V is TRBV7-2; a possible D gene is TRBD2 (6 bases). Sequenced: naive CD4+ T cells from blood. CDR3 DNA: TGTGCCAGCAGCTTAACCGGGAGTCCCAACAATGAGCAGTTCTTC. It is translated as CASSLTGSPNNEQFF. Variable domain in full (rest from reference TRBV7-2 and TRBJ2-1): GAGVSQSPSNKVTEKGKDVELRCDPISGHTALYWYRQSLGQGLEFLIYFQGNSAPDKSGLPSDRFSAERTGGSVSTLTIQRTQQEDSAVYLCASSLTGSPNNEQFFGPGTRLTVL.